This TCR beta chain was sequenced in a study of cytomegalovirus exposure and HLA in healthy donors. Comment on this clone: Its target is unknown.

Germline CDR1 and CDR2: SGHTA and FQGTGA. This CDR3 comprises 18 residues. With 5 bases removed from V and 0 bases from J, the gap between germline ends came to 19 bases. Donors were nominally healthy when sampled, though unrecorded immune exposures were likely. Study outcomes and limitations: In vitro confirmation showed three CMV-associated chains to be CMV antigen specific. The authors listed some 150 TCR beta chains as cytomegalovirus-associated. HLA allele associations emerged for about 16,000 TCR beta sequences in a later analysis, at 0.05 false discovery rate.

Researchers ran the PCR with 60 Vbeta and 13 Jbeta primers. Sequenced by immunoSEQ multiplex PCR; TCRdb stores in-frame clones only, minus some. The profile shows hundreds of thousands of clones, about 88% of them singletons. The sample consisted of PBMCs. The origin of this receptor is a girl under 10 years old in good health and CMV-seronegative. V is TRBV7-3 and J is TRBJ1-4; tentative D call: TRBD1 (6 bases). CDR3 residues: CASSADGTNAATNEKLFF. CDR3 bases: TGTGCCAGCAGCGCAGACGGGACAAACGCTGCAACTAATGAAAAACTGTTTTTT.